One and the same sample provided the 15 T cell receptor beta chains below, sequenced in a study of T cell repertoires in cytomegalovirus infection. MiXCR was run by TCRdb on the reads, yielding one entry per CDR3 protein. The sample lists about 150,000 distinct CDR3 sequences, roughly a quarter occurring once. The sequenced sample was PBMCs. The receptors derive from a human donor in good health (CMV status not recorded). Some clones in this sample may be carry-over from other donors' samples.

The table lists this clonotype with a few counts. The V gene is TRBV29-1, the J gene TRBJ2-1; TRBD2 agrees at 10 bases. The CDR3 consists of 16 residues. Germline V gene sequence: CDR1 SQVTM, CDR2 ANQGSEA. With 6 bases clipped from V and 5 bases from J, the junction kept 13 bases outside the gene matches. The CDR3 region is CSVGGKVAGGNNEQFF. CDR3 bases: TGCAGCGTCGGGGGTAAGGTAGCGGGAGGTAACAATGAGCAGTTCTTC.

This clonotype was observed a handful of times. The rearrangement uses TRBV7-2 and TRBJ2-7; 10 nucleotides align to TRBD1. Germline-derived CDR1 and CDR2 are SGHTA and FQGNSA. V lost 4 bases to trimming and J lost 5 bases; unmatched junction nucleotides: 8. This CDR3 comprises 15 residues. CDR3 protein: CASSSTGTGVHEQYF. For the CDR3, the DNA is TGTGCCAGCAGCTCCACCGGGACAGGGGTACACGAGCAGTACTTC.

This clonotype has at least ten counts. This rearrangement joins TRBV7-2 to TRBJ2-3; perhaps TRBD1 as D (6 bases). V lost 4 bases and J 2 bases, leaving 7 bases between the germline ends. The CDR3 is 13 amino acids. Germline V gene data show CDR1 as SGHTA and CDR2 as FQGNSA. The CDR3 DNA is TGTGCCAGCAGCTGGGACAACACAGATACGCAGTATTTT. It specifies CASSWDNTDTQYF.

The chain carries TRBV20-1 and TRBJ2-7, with 8 bases that match TRBD2. The V and J ends lost 7 bases and 0 bases, in that order; junction bases with no gene match: 8. CDR1 is DFQATT, CDR2 SNEGSKA, per germline (reference sequence). The CDR3 contains 14 residues. The CDR3 bases are TGCAGTGTCTTCCGGGAGGGAATCTCCTACGAGCAGTACTTC. This translates into CSVFREGISYEQYF.

The chain combines TRBV5-1 with TRBJ1-4; tentative D call: TRBD1 (5 bases). Germline values: CDR1 SGHRS, CDR2 YFSETQ. V lost 5 bases to trimming and J lost 3 bases, with 11 bases between them. The CDR3 spans 14 residues. CDR3 bases: TGCGCCAGCAGGCCGGGGCGACCTAATGAAAAACTGTTTTTT. Protein: CASRPGRPNEKLFF. The full variable domain, its missing parts supplied by reference TRBV5-1 and TRBJ1-4, is KAGVTQTPRYLIKTRGQQVTLSCSPISGHRSVSWYQQTPGQGLQFLFEYFSETQRNKGNFPGRFSGRQFSNSRSEMNVSTLELGDSALYLCASRPGRPNEKLFFGSGTQLSVL.

This clonotype was picked up many times. This chain connects TRBV7-2 to TRBJ2-7; D may correspond to TRBD1 or TRBD2 (5 bases each). Germline CDR1 reads SGHTA; CDR2 reads FQGNSA. This CDR3 has 12 residues. V gave up 1 base and J gave up 5 bases, with 6 bases separating them. CDR3 DNA sequence: TGTGCCAGCAGCTTAGTGGGGGACGAGCAGTACTTC. Translating it yields CASSLVGDEQYF.

This chain uses TRBV18 with TRBJ1-5; 8 bases map to TRBD1. This CDR3 spans 15 amino acids. CDR1 and CDR2 from the germline V gene are KGHSH and LQKENI. Unmatched junction bases numbered 5, after V lost 4 bases and J lost 3 bases. CDR3 amino acids: CASSLGTGDNQPQHF. CDR3 DNA sequence: TGTGCCAGCTCACTCGGGACAGGCGACAATCAGCCCCAGCATTTT.

This chain links TRBV5-6 with TRBJ1-4; 7 nucleotides align to TRBD1. This CDR3 contains 17 residues. The junction had 15 bases not matched to a gene; V was cut back by 3 bases and J by 7 bases. Germline V gene lookup returns CDR1 SGHDT and CDR2 YYEEEE. The CDR3: CASSSHRRGQLLEKLFF. The CDR3 DNA reads TGTGCCAGCAGCTCCCACCGACGGGGACAGCTCCTTGAAAAACTGTTTTTT.

The rearrangement uses TRBV3-1 and TRBJ2-5; 9 bases align to TRBD1. The CDR3 sequence is 15 residues long. Trimming removed 4 bases from V and 1 base from J; junction bases left unmatched: 4. Germline V gene lookup returns CDR1 LGHDT and CDR2 YNNKEL (reference sequence). This chain's CDR3 is CASSPGQGRQETQYF. CDR3 sequence (DNA): TGTGCCAGCAGCCCCGGACAGGGGCGCCAAGAGACCCAGTACTTC.

The genes are TRBV13 and TRBJ2-7; no clear D gene. CDR3 length equals 14 residues. V dropped 5 bases and J dropped 2 bases, with 13 bases sitting between them. CDR1 and CDR2 from the germline V gene are PRHDT and FYEKMQ (reference sequence). The CDR3: CASSPPVGAYEQYF. Written as DNA, the CDR3 is TGTGCCAGCAGCCCACCGGTTGGGGCCTACGAGCAGTACTTC.

In its sample, this clonotype was seen a few times. J is TRBJ2-3 and V is TRBV10-3; TRBD1 aligns across 9 bases. CDR1 is ENHRY, CDR2 SYGVKD, per germline. The CDR3 runs 16 residues. V dropped 0 bases and J dropped 4; count of bases not matched to a gene: 5. This chain's CDR3 is CAISESGQGFADTQYF. The CDR3 region has the DNA TGTGCCATCAGTGAGTCGGGACAGGGTTTCGCAGATACGCAGTATTTT.

This clonotype was counted ten times or more. The rearrangement joins TRBV7-2 to TRBJ1-6; weak D call: TRBD1 (5 bases). There are 15 residues in the CDR3. Germline V gene data show CDR1 as SGHTA and CDR2 as FQGNSA. V was pared by 5 bases and J by 7 bases, with 15 bases between. As DNA, the CDR3 is TGTGCCAGCAGCCCCGAGGGACGTTCAAATTCACCCCTCCACTTT. This translates into CASSPEGRSNSPLHF.

Comments on this clonotype: A clone one base away is much larger, so this may be a read error. The genes are TRBV7-2 and TRBJ2-2; 15 positions agree with TRBD2. Germline CDR1 SGHTA, CDR2 FQGNSA. With V trimmed by 7 bases and J by 4 bases, 7 bases remained unmatched. This CDR3 comprises 17 residues. The CDR3 coding sequence is TGTGCCAGCAACATAGGACTAGCGGGGGGGCCCACCGGGGAGCTGTTTTTT. Encoded protein: CASNIGLAGGPTGELFF.

The chain employs TRBV7-2 and TRBJ1-6, with 9 positions matching TRBD1. V was clipped by 7 bases and J by 14 bases; unmatched bases: 12. CDR1 is SGHTA and CDR2 is FQGNSA in the germline V gene. This CDR3 has 14 amino acids. The CDR3: CASNTGQGIGSLHF. The CDR3 bases are TGTGCCAGCAACACGGGACAGGGTATAGGATCCCTCCACTTT.

Many counts were recorded for this clonotype. The chain carries TRBV12-3 or TRBV12-4 and TRBJ1-5; 9 bases map to TRBD1. This CDR3 comprises 15 residues. V lost 8 bases, J lost 3 bases, and 8 bases stayed unmatched. For the CDR3, the DNA is TGTGCCAGCGGGAGGACAGGGGCGAACAATCAGCCCCAGCATTTT. It encodes CASGRTGANNQPQHF.